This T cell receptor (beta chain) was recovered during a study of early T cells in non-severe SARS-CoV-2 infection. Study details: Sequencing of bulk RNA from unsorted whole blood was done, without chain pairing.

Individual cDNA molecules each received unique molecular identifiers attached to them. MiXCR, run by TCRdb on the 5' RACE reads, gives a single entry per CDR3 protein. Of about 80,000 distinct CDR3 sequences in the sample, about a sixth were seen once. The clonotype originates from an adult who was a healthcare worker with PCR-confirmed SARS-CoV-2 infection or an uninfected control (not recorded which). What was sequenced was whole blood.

The DNA of the CDR3 is TGCGCCTGTCAGAGCGTGGATACGCAGTATTTT. Protein: CACQSVDTQYF. The V call is TRBV5-1, the J call TRBJ2-3; D gene uncertain. The CDR3 sequence is 11 residues long. Per germline, CDR1 SGHRS and CDR2 YFSETQ. Deletions cut 10 bases from V and 6 bases from J, with 12 bases between. Drawing the rest from reference TRBV5-1 and TRBJ2-3, the complete variable domain is KAGVTQTPRYLIKTRGQQVTLSCSPISGHRSVSWYQQTPGQGLQFLFEYFSETQRNKGNFPGRFSGRQFSNSRSEMNVSTLELGDSALYLCACQSVDTQYFGPGTRLTVL.